This T cell receptor (beta chain) was retrieved from a study of blood T cell repertoires in COVID-19 (dated by TCRdb to about 2020). Regarding the research as a whole: Samples covering the acute and convalescent phases of COVID-19 were provided by collaborators in the United States, Italy and Spain. The material from the prospective study consisted of cDNA or gDNA derived from T cells, B-cell-depleted T cells, or PBMCs. The dataset comprised deeply sampled blood TCRbeta repertoires from subjects exposed to, actively infected with, or recovered from COVID-19. A freely available public database, intended as a resource for researchers studying the immune response to SARS-CoV-2, is where the repertoires were released. The samples were drawn from the first 160 participants of the ongoing ImmuneRACE study and from some 1,300 subjects provided by 6 global collaborators. A de-identified subject ID, COVID-19 status, age in years and sex were almost always included in the sample metadata. Where available, HLA class I and class II types were taken from metadata supplied by the sample provider and were not determined by assay-based typing. General study outcomes and caveats: Clinical and demographic metadata were provided uncurated, with the amount varying by source and participant.

In the prospective study, participants were about 18 to 95 years old, resided in around 25 geographic areas of the United States, and were enrolled through a virtual design. In the prospective study, participants were assigned to cohorts based on the clinical history participants reported in a screening survey and a study questionnaire. Recovered participants in ImmuneRACE Cohort 3 were defined as having two consecutive negative NP/OP PCR tests, clearance from a healthcare professional, or resolution of symptoms. Mobile phlebotomists in the prospective study collected whole blood, serum and a nasopharyngeal or oropharyngeal swab from every participant. Over a roughly 2-month period, participants in the prospective study had the option of providing additional blood draws and questionnaires. Prospective study blood samples were shipped either frozen or at room temperature before DNA extraction. To note about this clone: It lacks a known antigen. Nothing much larger sits one base from this clone, and base qualities are not available.

TCRbeta CDR3 regions were amplified from genomic DNA by means of the immunoSEQ Assay, a bias-controlled multiplex PCR. In the original analysis: Within the assay, amplification of reference gene primers was used to estimate how many nucleated cells each sample contained. Sequence reads were collapsed and filtered to measure the absolute abundance of every unique TCRbeta CDR3 rearrangement. For each sample, productive Simpson clonality was calculated by taking the square root of Simpson's diversity index across productive rearrangements. In its TCRdb copy, this immuneACCESS table keeps in-frame sequences only and misses some clones. Where compared with another copy, unresolved V genes explain less than half of these, and the others have no known cause. V and J calls and clone size follow that table, whereas D and trimming were derived from the DNA. The sample table shows roughly 300,000 clones, and about 85% are seen once. Jointly, the top ten make up about 2.5% of the sample.

The sequence was collected from a woman aged 50 to 60 who had recovered from COVID-19. The sequencing sample was made of PBMCs or T cells enriched from blood (not recorded which).

DNA sequence: TGTGCCAGCAGCAAAGTTGGCGGGGAATACAATGAGCAGTTCTTC. The translation is CASSKVGGEYNEQFF. Here the chain combines TRBV21-1 and TRBJ2-1; the table's TRBD2 call for D was not verified on the DNA. TRBV21-1 is reported as a pseudogene. The CDR3 sequence holds 15 residues, the cysteine and phenylalanine included. The kept DNA is CDR3 alone, 45 bases in frame from the first base.